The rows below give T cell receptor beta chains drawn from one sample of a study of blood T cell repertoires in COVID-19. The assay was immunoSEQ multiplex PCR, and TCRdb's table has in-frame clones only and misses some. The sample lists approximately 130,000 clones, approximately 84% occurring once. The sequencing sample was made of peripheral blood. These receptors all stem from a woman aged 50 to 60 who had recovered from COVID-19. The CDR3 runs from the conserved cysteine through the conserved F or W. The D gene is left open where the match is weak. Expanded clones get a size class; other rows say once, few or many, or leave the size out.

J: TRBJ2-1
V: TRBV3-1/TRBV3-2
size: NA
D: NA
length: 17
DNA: TGTGCCAGCAGCCAAGAATACAGGGTGAGCTCCTACAATGAGCAGTTCTTC
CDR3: CASSQEYRVSSYNEQFF

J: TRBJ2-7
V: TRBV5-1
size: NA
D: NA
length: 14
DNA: TGCGCCAGCAGCTTGACGCAGGGTGGATACGAGCAGTACTTC
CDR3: CASSLTQGGYEQYF

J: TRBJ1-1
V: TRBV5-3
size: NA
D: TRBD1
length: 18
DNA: TGTGCCAGAAGCACAGGACAGGGGCCCTGGCCCAGGTGCACTGAAGCTTTCTTT
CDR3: CARSTGQGPWPRCTEAFF

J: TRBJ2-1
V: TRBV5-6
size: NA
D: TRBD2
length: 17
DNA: TGTGCCAGCAGCTTGGGGCCTGGGAGCGGGAGGTTCAATGAGCAGTTCTTC
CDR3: CASSLGPGSGRFNEQFF

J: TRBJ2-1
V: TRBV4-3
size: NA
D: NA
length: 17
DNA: TGCGCCAGCAGCCAAGATCCCGGCTCGGGCTCCTACAATGAGCAGTTCTTC
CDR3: CASSQDPGSGSYNEQFF

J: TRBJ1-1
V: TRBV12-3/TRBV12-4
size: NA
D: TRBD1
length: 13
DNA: TGTGCCACCTATCCGGTTAACAGGGGTGAAGCTTTCTTT
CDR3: CATYPVNRGEAFF

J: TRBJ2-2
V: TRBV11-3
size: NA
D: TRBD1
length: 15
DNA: TGTGCCAGCAGCTCCGGGACAGGGCTCTCCGGGGAGCTGTTTTTT
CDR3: CASSSGTGLSGELFF

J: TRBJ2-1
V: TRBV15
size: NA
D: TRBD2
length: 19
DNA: TGTGCCACCAGCAACGGACTAGCGGGAGGGCGTCGGACCAGGGGTGAGCAGTTCTTC
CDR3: CATSNGLAGGRRTRGEQFF

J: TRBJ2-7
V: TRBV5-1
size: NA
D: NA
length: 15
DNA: TGCGCCAGCAGCTTTCAACCCGGGATCGCCTACGAGCAGTACTTC
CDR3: CASSFQPGIAYEQYF

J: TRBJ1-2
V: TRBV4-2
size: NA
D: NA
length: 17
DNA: TGTGCCAGCAGCCAAGATCTCGGAGGGTCTACTAACTATGGCTACACCTTC
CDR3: CASSQDLGGSTNYGYTF

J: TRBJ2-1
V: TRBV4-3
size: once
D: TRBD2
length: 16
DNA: TGCGCCAGCAGCCGCAGACTAGCGGGAGGGCCGGATGAGCAGTTCTTC
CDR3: CASSRRLAGGPDEQFF

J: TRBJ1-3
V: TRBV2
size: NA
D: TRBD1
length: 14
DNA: TGTGCCAGCAGGGACAGGGGGTCTGGAAACACCATATATTTT
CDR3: CASRDRGSGNTIYF

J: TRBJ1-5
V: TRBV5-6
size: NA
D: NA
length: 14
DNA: TGTGCCAGCAGCTTGGGGTCGGGGAATCAGCCCCAGCATTTT
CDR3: CASSLGSGNQPQHF

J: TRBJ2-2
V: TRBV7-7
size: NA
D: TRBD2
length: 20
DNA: TGTGCCAGCAGCTTACAACCTCTCGGGGGGTACCCGAGAACGACCGGGGAGCTGTTTTTT
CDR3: CASSLQPLGGYPRTTGELFF

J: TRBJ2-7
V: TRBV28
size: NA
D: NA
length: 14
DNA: TGTGCCAGCAGGGCCGCGGGCACCACCTACGAGCAGTACTTC
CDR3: CASRAAGTTYEQYF

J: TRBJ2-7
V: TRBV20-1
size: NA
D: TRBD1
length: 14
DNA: TGCAGTGCTAGTGGGACAGGGAGCTCCTACGAGCAGTACTTC
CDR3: CSASGTGSSYEQYF

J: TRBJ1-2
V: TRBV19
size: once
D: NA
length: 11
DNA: TGTGCCAGTAGTGGCGGCTTAGGCTACACCTTC
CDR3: CASSGGLGYTF

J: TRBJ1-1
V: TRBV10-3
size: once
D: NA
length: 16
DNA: TGTGCCATCAGTGAGTCCCCCACAGGGTTGGCCACTGAAGCTTTCTTT
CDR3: CAISESPTGLATEAFF

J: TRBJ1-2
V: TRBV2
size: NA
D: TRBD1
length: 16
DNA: TGTGCCAGCAGTGTGAGTGGACAGGTGGTCTTTAGAGGCTACACCTTC
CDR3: CASSVSGQVVFRGYTF

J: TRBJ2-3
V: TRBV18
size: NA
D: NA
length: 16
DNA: TGTGCCAGCTCACCATTGGGGGGTAGCGGCACAGATACGCAGTATTTT
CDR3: CASSPLGGSGTDTQYF

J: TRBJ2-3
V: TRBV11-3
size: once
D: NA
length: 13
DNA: TGTGCCAGCAGCTTAGGAGAAGCGGATACGCAGTATTTT
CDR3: CASSLGEADTQYF

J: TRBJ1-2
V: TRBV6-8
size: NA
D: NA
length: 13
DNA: TGTGCCGCAGACAGTGAGACTAACTATGGCTACACCTTC
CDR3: CAADSETNYGYTF

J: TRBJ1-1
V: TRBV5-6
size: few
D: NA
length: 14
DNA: TGTGCCAGCAGCCGTATGGTACGGGGAACAGAAGCTTTCTTT
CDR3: CASSRMVRGTEAFF

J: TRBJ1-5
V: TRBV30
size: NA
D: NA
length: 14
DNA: TGTGCCTGGAGTCGGGTATCTAGCAATCAGCCCCAGCATTTT
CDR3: CAWSRVSSNQPQHF

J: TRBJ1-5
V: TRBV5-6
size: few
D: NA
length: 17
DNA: TGTGCCAGCAGCTTGGGGTCCTTGGGCGCCGGGAGACAGCCCCAGCATTTT
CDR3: CASSLGSLGAGRQPQHF

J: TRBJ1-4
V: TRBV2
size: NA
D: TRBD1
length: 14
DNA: TGTGCCAGCAGGCGGACAGGGAGTTCTGAAAAACTGTTTTTT
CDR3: CASRRTGSSEKLFF

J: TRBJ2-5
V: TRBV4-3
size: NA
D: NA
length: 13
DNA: TGCGCCAGCAGCCAAGGGCCTTATGAGACCCAGTACTTC
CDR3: CASSQGPYETQYF

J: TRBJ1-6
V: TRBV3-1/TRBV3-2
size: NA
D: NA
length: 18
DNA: TGTGCCAGCAGCGGTTCCTCGACAGCTAGTTCCTATAATTCACCCCTCCACTTT
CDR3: CASSGSSTASSYNSPLHF

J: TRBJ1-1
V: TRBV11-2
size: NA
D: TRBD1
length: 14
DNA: TGTGCCAGCAGCTTAGCACAGGGGAGAACTGAAGCTTTCTTT
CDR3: CASSLAQGRTEAFF

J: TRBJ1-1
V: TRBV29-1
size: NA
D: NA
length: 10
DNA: TGCAGCGCCCGGGAGCTTGAAGCTTTCTTT
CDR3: CSARELEAFF

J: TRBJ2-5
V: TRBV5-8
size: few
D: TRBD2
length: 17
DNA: TGTGCCAGCAGCTCGGGACTAGCGGGGGCCTCGGGGGAGACCCAGTACTTC
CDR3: CASSSGLAGASGETQYF

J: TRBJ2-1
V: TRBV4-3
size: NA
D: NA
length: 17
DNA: TGCGCCAGCAGCCCAGTTCTAAGCGACAGCTCCTACAATGAGCAGTTCTTC
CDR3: CASSPVLSDSSYNEQFF

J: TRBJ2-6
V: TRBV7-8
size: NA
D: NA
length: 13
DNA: TGTGCCAGCAGCCCGGCTGGGGCCAACGTCCTGACTTTC
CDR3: CASSPAGANVLTF

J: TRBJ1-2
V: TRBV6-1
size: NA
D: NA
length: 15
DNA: TGTGCCAGCAGTGAAGCCCACTCGGGACTCGATGGCTACACCTTC
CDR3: CASSEAHSGLDGYTF

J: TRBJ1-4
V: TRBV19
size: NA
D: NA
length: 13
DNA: TGTGCCAGTAGTACAGGGGATTTGGGAAAACTGTTTTTT
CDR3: CASSTGDLGKLFF

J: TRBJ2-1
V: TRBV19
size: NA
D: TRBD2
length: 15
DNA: TGTGCCAGTAGTACCACTAGCGGGAGGGCCCATGAGCAGTTCTTC
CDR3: CASSTTSGRAHEQFF

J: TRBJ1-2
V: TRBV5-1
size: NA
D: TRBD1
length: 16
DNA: TGCGCCAGCAGCCGATGGACAGGGGGAACTAACTATGGCTACACCTTC
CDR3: CASSRWTGGTNYGYTF

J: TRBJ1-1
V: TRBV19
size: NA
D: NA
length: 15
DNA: TGTGCCAGTAGTATCTCCCCCTCCGGGATGTCTGAAGCTTTCTTT
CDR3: CASSISPSGMSEAFF

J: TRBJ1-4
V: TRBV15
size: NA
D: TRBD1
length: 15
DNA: TGTGCCACCAGTTCAAGACAGGGGGCTATTGAAAAACTGTTTTTT
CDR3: CATSSRQGAIEKLFF

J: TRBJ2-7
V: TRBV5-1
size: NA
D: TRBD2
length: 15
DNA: TGCGCCAGCAGCTTGGCCGGGACTAGCACCAGCGAGCAGTACTTC
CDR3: CASSLAGTSTSEQYF

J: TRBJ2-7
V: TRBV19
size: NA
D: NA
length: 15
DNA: TGTGCCAGTAGTGCGCCCGGGAGAGGGCTCTACGAGCAGTACTTC
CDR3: CASSAPGRGLYEQYF